The subject of this entry is one TCR beta chain. The table came from immunoSEQ multiplex PCR; TCRdb's copy has only in-frame clones and leaves some out. The sample lists approximately 210,000 clones, about nine tenths occurring once. These data belong to a study of blood T cell repertoires in COVID-19. Looking at the study overall: T cells, B-cell-depleted T cells, or PBMCs supplied cDNA or gDNA.

V was pared by 7 bases and J by 11 bases, with 15 bases between. CDR1 and CDR2 from the germline V gene are LNHDA and SQIVND (reference sequence). This CDR3 comprises 13 residues. Source material: peripheral blood. This clonotype was sampled from a man aged 30 to 45 who had recovered from COVID-19. The J gene is TRBJ1-6, the V gene TRBV19, with D hard to call. The CDR3: CASKSPGRAPLHF. The CDR3 bases are TGTGCCAGTAAGAGTCCTGGGAGGGCACCCCTCCACTTT.